This is a list of T cell receptor beta chains from one sample in a study of vaccination effects on CD4 cells after COVID-19. The antigens of these receptors remain unknown. The method was immunoSEQ multiplex PCR; TCRdb's version includes in-frame clones alone and lacks a portion of them. The sample consists of about 43,000 clones, roughly four fifths of them appearing once. The sequencing here drew on CD4+ T cells from PBMCs cultured with SARS-CoV-2 spike peptides, taken before COVID-19 vaccination. These receptors were collected from a human donor who received a COVID-19 vaccine. Both conserved end residues are part of each CDR3. D genes are given only for firm matches. For some rows the clone size is stated as once, few or many, or as a class when expanded; others skip it.

v_gene	j_gene	abundance	d_gene	CDR3nt	CDR3aa
TRBV7-9	TRBJ2-1	NA	TRBD1	TGTGCCAGCAGCTCCCTTTCCGGGACAGGGCTCAATGAGCAGTTCTTC	CASSSLSGTGLNEQFF
TRBV4-3	TRBJ1-3	NA	NA	TGCGCCAGCAGCCAAGAAAGGAGCAGGGCGCCTGGAAACACCATATATTTT	CASSQERSRAPGNTIYF
TRBV5-6	TRBJ1-2	NA	TRBD1	TGTGTCAGCAGCGCGGCCAGGGGGGTCTATGGCTACACCTTC	CVSSAARGVYGYTF
TRBV6-5	TRBJ1-5	NA	NA	TGTGCCAGCAGTTCTTCACTCGGGAGACCCCAGCATTTT	CASSSSLGRPQHF
TRBV6-5	TRBJ1-3	once	NA	TGTGCCAGCAGCAGGGAGGGCTCTGGAAACACCATATATTTT	CASSREGSGNTIYF
TRBV6-5	TRBJ1-6	NA	NA	TGTGCCAGCACCCCCTCGACCCATTCACCCCTCCACTTT	CASTPSTHSPLHF
TRBV5-1	TRBJ2-2	NA	NA	TGCGCCAGCAGCTGGGCGGGGTCCGGGGAGCTGTTTTTT	CASSWAGSGELFF
TRBV6-5	TRBJ1-5	NA	NA	TGTGCCAGCAGTCCGACAGGCGCCGGTCCACCCCAGCATTTT	CASSPTGAGPPQHF
TRBV10-1	TRBJ1-5	NA	NA	TGCGCCAGCAGCCGGGATTTGGCTCAGCCCCAGCATTTT	CASSRDLAQPQHF
TRBV5-1	TRBJ2-3	NA	TRBD2	TGCGCCAGCAGACAACGCTATGGCGGGGGGGATAGCACAGATACGCAGTATTTT	CASRQRYGGGDSTDTQYF
TRBV7-2	TRBJ2-5	medium-sized	NA	TGTGCCAGCAGCTTGTATGGGGGGAGTCAAGAGACCCAGTACTTC	CASSLYGGSQETQYF
TRBV27	TRBJ1-4	NA	TRBD1	TGTGCCAGCAGTTTAAGGGGGCGCTATTTCGATGAAAAACTGTTTTTT	CASSLRGRYFDEKLFF
TRBV27	TRBJ1-6	NA	NA	TGTGCCAGCAGTTTATCCGACAGCTGGCATTCACCCCTCCACTTT	CASSLSDSWHSPLHF
TRBV5-1	TRBJ2-3	NA	NA	TGCGCCAGCAGCTTGGACCGTAGCACAGATACGCAGTATTTT	CASSLDRSTDTQYF
TRBV7-2	TRBJ2-5	NA	NA	TGTGCCAGCAGCTTAGTGGACAGACAAGAGACCCAGTACTTC	CASSLVDRQETQYF
TRBV5-1	TRBJ2-1	few	NA	TGCGCCAGCAGCTTGGAGGACCGAGGTCGCGATGAGCAGTTCTTC	CASSLEDRGRDEQFF
TRBV7-9	TRBJ2-3	NA	NA	TGTGCCAGCAGCTTAGTCGAAAGAAGATTAACAGATACGCAGTATTTT	CASSLVERRLTDTQYF
TRBV20-1	TRBJ2-5	once	TRBD2	TGCAGTGCTAGTCTAGCGGGGGGGCGAGAGACCCAGTACTTC	CSASLAGGRETQYF
TRBV5-1	TRBJ2-5	NA	TRBD2	TGCGCCAGCAGCTTGGCCCCACTAGCGGACCAAGAGACCCAGTACTTC	CASSLAPLADQETQYF
TRBV4-1	TRBJ2-1	few	NA	TGCGCCAGCAGCCAAGTCGACGTTAGACGTTGGGGGCGGAATGAGCAGTTCTTC	CASSQVDVRRWGRNEQFF
TRBV24-1	TRBJ2-5	NA	NA	TGTGCCACCAGTGATTTGAAGACCCAGTACTTC	CATSDLKTQYF
TRBV24-1	TRBJ1-5	medium-sized	TRBD1	TGTGCCACCAGACAGGGGGCTCTTGAGCCCCAGCATTTT	CATRQGALEPQHF
TRBV5-1	TRBJ2-3	NA	NA	TGCGCCAGCAGCTTGTCCCATAGGGGGGGGACCACAGATACGCAGTATTTT	CASSLSHRGGTTDTQYF
TRBV19	TRBJ2-5	NA	TRBD2	TGTGCCAGTAATACAGCGGGGGCCGCGAGGGAGACCCAGTACTTC	CASNTAGAARETQYF
TRBV7-7	TRBJ2-3	once	NA	TGTGCCAGCAGCTTAGGGGCGGGGACTAGCACAGATACGCAGTATTTT	CASSLGAGTSTDTQYF
TRBV4-3	TRBJ2-5	NA	TRBD1	TGCGCCAGCAGCCAAGGGGACAGGGGGCGAGAGACCCAGTACTTC	CASSQGDRGRETQYF
TRBV6-2/TRBV6-3	TRBJ2-2	NA	NA	TGTGCCAGCAGTTATATACTCTTCACCGGGGAGCTGTTTTTT	CASSYILFTGELFF
TRBV5-4	TRBJ1-1	NA	NA	TGTGCCAGCAGCTTGTCACTAATGAACACTGAAGCTTTCTTT	CASSLSLMNTEAFF
TRBV30	TRBJ2-1	NA	NA	TGTGCCTGGAGTGGGGGGTACAATGAGCAGTTCTTC	CAWSGGYNEQFF
TRBV7-3	TRBJ1-4	NA	NA	TGTGCCAGCAGCTCCTCCTTAGGGGGGGCAACTAATGAAAAACTGTTTTTT	CASSSSLGGATNEKLFF
TRBV7-2	TRBJ1-2	NA	TRBD1	TGTGCCAGCAGCTTAGATGGACAGGGGGCTAACTATGGCTACACCTTC	CASSLDGQGANYGYTF
TRBV28	TRBJ2-5	NA	NA	TGTGCCAGCAGTACTAGGGGTGGGGGAGTACAAGAGACCCAGTACTTC	CASSTRGGGVQETQYF
TRBV9	TRBJ2-3	NA	NA	TGTGCCAGCAGCCGTAGCGCGGCCACAGATACGCAGTATTTT	CASSRSAATDTQYF
TRBV24-1	TRBJ2-5	NA	TRBD1	TGTGCCACCAGCCAAGCCTTGACAGGGTTGGAGACCCAGTACTTC	CATSQALTGLETQYF
TRBV6-5	TRBJ1-2	NA	NA	TGTGCCAGCATGATAGAAGGGTCATATGGCTACACCTTC	CASMIEGSYGYTF
TRBV19	TRBJ1-5	few	NA	TGTGCCAGTACGGGCTTCGGGGATCAGCCCCAGCATTTT	CASTGFGDQPQHF
TRBV27	TRBJ1-1	NA	TRBD1	TGTGCCAGCAGTATGACAGGGGTCACTGAAGCTTTCTTT	CASSMTGVTEAFF
TRBV6-5	TRBJ2-3	NA	TRBD1	TGTGCCAGCAGCCGGAACAGGGGGCTCAGAGATACGCAGTATTTT	CASSRNRGLRDTQYF
TRBV18	TRBJ1-1	once	NA	TGTGCCAGCTCACCCCACCCAGGGCAGTATGCTGAAGCTTTCTTT	CASSPHPGQYAEAFF
TRBV24-1	TRBJ1-1	NA	TRBD1	TGTGCCACCAGTGACAGGGGGCGGACTGAAGCTTTCTTT	CATSDRGRTEAFF
TRBV18	TRBJ1-1	NA	NA	TGTGCCAGCTCTCAAAGGGGGATCACTGAAGCTTTCTTT	CASSQRGITEAFF
TRBV11-3	TRBJ1-2	NA	NA	TGTGCCAGCAGCCCCGACGGTGCGCGCACCTTC	CASSPDGARTF
TRBV4-1	TRBJ1-2	NA	NA	TGCGCCAGCAGCCATCCGACAGGACCTAACTATGGCTACACCTTC	CASSHPTGPNYGYTF
TRBV6-5	TRBJ1-1	NA	NA	TGTGCCAGCAGTTACTCGAGGACCACTGAAGCTTTCTTT	CASSYSRTTEAFF
TRBV5-1	TRBJ1-2	NA	NA	TGCGCCAGCAGCCCGAGGGGGGGCGCGAACTATGGCTACACCTTC	CASSPRGGANYGYTF
TRBV20-1	TRBJ2-5	NA	NA	TGCAGTGCTAGGAGGGGAGAGACCCAGTACTTC	CSARRGETQYF
TRBV5-1	TRBJ1-1	NA	TRBD1	TGCGCCAGCAGCTTGCAAGGACAGGGGGCCACTGAAGCTTTCTTT	CASSLQGQGATEAFF
TRBV6-5	TRBJ1-2	NA	NA	TGTGCCAGCACCAGTCGTACGGGCTATGGCTACACCTTC	CASTSRTGYGYTF
TRBV28	TRBJ1-2	NA	NA	TGTGCCAGCAGTTTATCCCCTCCGGGCAGGTCAAACTATGGCTACACCTTC	CASSLSPPGRSNYGYTF
TRBV9	TRBJ1-6	NA	TRBD1	TGTGCCAGCAGCGTCATAGGACAGGGAAATTCACCCCTCCACTTT	CASSVIGQGNSPLHF
TRBV9	TRBJ2-4	NA	TRBD1	TGTGCCAGCAGCGCAAGGTGGGACAGCAAAAACATTCAGTACTTC	CASSARWDSKNIQYF
TRBV7-3	TRBJ1-3	NA	NA	TGTGCCAGCTCCCTCCACGGCTCTGGAAACACCATATATTTT	CASSLHGSGNTIYF
TRBV24-1	TRBJ1-2	NA	NA	TGTGCCACCAGTGATACAGGCTATGGCTACACCTTC	CATSDTGYGYTF
TRBV7-2	TRBJ2-1	NA	TRBD2	TGTGCCAGCAGCCCGTCGGGGGGATACTACAATGAGCAGTTCTTC	CASSPSGGYYNEQFF
TRBV5-6	TRBJ1-5	NA	NA	TGTGCCAGCAGCTTGGGACCGACGCGGAACGATTATAGCAATCAGCCCCAGCATTTT	CASSLGPTRNDYSNQPQHF
TRBV28	TRBJ1-2	NA	TRBD1	TGTGCCAGCAGTACCCGGGACAGGGGGCGAGACTATGGCTACACCTTC	CASSTRDRGRDYGYTF